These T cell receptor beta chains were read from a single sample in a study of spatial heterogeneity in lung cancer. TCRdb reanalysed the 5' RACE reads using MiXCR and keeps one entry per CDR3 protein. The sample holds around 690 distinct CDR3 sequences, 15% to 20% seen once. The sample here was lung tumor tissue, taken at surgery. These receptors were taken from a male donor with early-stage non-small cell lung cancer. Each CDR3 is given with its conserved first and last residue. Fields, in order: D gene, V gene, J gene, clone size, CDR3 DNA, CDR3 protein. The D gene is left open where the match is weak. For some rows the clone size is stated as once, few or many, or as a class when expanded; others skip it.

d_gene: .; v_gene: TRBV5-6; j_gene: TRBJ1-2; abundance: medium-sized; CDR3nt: TGTGCCAGCAGCTGGAGGCAGGGACTCTCTGGCTACACCTTC; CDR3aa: CASSWRQGLSGYTF
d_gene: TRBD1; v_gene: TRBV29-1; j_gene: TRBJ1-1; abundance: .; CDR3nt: TGCAGCGTTGTCACGGGACAGAACGCTGAAGCTTTCTTT; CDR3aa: CSVVTGQNAEAFF
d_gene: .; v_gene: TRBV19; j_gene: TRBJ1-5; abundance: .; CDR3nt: TGTGCCAGTAGGAAACAGGGTCAGCCCCAGCATTTT; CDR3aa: CASRKQGQPQHF
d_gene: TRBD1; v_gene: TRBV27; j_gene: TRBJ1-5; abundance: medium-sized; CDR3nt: TGTGCCAGCAGTTTAACCGGACAGGGGTATAGCAATCAGCCCCAGCATTTT; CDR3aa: CASSLTGQGYSNQPQHF
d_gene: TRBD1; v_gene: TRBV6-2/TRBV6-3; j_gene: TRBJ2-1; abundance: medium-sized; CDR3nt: TGTGCCAGCAGGGGGACAGCTAATGAGCAGTTCTTC; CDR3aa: CASRGTANEQFF
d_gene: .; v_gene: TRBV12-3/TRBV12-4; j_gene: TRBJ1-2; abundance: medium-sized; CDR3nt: TGTGCCAGCAGTTTAGCCGACTCCTATGGCTACACCTTC; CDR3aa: CASSLADSYGYTF
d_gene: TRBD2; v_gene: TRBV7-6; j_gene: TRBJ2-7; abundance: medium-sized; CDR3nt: TGTGCCAGCAGCTCAACTAGCGGGGCATACGAGCAGTACTTC; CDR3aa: CASSSTSGAYEQYF
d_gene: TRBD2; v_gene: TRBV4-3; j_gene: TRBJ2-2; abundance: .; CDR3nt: TGCGCCAGCAGCCAAGCGGGAGGGAACACCGGGGAGCTGTTTTTT; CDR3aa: CASSQAGGNTGELFF
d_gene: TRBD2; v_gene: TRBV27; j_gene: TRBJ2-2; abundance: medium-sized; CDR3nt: TGTGCCAGCAGTTTTTTGCGGGGGACCAACACCGGGGAGCTGTTTTTT; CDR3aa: CASSFLRGTNTGELFF
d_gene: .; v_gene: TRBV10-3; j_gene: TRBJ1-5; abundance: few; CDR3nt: TGTGCCATCAGTCCCGGGGATCAGCCCCAGCATTTT; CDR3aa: CAISPGDQPQHF
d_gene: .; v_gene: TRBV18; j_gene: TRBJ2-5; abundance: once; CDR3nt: TGTGCCAGCTCTCAGGTCTTAGAAGAGACCCAGTACTTC; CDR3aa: CASSQVLEETQYF
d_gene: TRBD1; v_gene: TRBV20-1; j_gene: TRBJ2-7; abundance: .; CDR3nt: TGCAGTGGGGGAACACCCTCCTTGCCGGGACAGGCCTACGAGCAGTACTTC; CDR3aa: CSGGTPSLPGQAYEQYF
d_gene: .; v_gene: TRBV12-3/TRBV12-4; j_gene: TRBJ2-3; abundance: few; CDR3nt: TGTGCCAGCAGTTTGTTGGGTCTAGCAGGGACAGATACGCAGTATTTT; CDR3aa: CASSLLGLAGTDTQYF
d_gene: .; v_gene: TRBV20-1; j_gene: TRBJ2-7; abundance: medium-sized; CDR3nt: TGCAGTGCTAGCTATGAGCCCCCACTCTACGAGCAGTACTTC; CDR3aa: CSASYEPPLYEQYF
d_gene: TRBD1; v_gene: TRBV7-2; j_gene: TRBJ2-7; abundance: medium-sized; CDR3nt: TGTGCCAGCAGCCGACAGGGGGAGCAGTACTTC; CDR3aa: CASSRQGEQYF
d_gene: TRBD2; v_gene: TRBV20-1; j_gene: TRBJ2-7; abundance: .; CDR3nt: TGCAGTGCTAGAGCCGGACTAGCGGGAGTATACGAGCAGTACTTC; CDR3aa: CSARAGLAGVYEQYF
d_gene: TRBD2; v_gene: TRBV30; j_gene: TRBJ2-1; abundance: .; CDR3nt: TGTGCCTGGAGTGTCGAGACTAGCGGAAACAATGAGCAGTTCTTC; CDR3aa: CAWSVETSGNNEQFF
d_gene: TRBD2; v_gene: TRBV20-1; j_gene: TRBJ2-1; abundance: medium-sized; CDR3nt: TGCAGTGCTAGAGATAGTCCTAGCGGGAGAGATGAGCAGTTCTTC; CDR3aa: CSARDSPSGRDEQFF
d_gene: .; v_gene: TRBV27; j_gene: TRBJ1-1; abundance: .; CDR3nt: TGTGCCAGCAGTTTGACCCGGGGCCTGAACACTGAAGCTTTCTTT; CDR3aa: CASSLTRGLNTEAFF
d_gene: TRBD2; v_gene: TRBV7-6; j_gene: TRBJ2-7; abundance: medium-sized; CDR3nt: TGTGCCAGCAGCGGGACTAGCGGAGCCTACGAGCAGTACTTC; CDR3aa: CASSGTSGAYEQYF
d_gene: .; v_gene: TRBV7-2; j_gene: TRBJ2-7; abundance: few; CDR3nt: TGTGCCAGCAGCATCCTCATAGGGGGCGGGGGCGAGCAGTACTTC; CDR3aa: CASSILIGGGGEQYF
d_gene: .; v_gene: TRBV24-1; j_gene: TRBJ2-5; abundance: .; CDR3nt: TGTGCCACCAGTGATTCTCCTCGGGAGACCCAGTACTTC; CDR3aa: CATSDSPRETQYF
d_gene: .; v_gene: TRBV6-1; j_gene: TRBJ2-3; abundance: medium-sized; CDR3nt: TGTGCCAGCAGTGAGGAACGCGCGCAGTATTTT; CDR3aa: CASSEERAQYF
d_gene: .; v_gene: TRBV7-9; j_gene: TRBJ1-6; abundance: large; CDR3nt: TGTGCCAGCAGCTTAGGTTCGCAGGCCCTCATCCCCCTCCACTTT; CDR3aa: CASSLGSQALIPLHF
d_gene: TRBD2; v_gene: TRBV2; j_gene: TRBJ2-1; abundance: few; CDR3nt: TGTGCCAGCAGCCCCGGGACTAGCGGGGGCCATGCCCCATGGTTC; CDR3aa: CASSPGTSGGHAPWF
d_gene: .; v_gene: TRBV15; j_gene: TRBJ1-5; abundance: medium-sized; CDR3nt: TGTGCCACCAGCTTAACCCAGATGAGCAATCAGCCCCAGCATTTT; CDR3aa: CATSLTQMSNQPQHF
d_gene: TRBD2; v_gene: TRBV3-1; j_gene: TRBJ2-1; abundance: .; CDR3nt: TGTGCCAGCAGCCAAGATAGCGGGCCCTACAATGAGCAGTTCTTC; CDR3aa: CASSQDSGPYNEQFF
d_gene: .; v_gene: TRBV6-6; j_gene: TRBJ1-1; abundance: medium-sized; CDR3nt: TGTGCCAGCAGTCCACACCTTAACACTGAAGCTTTCTTT; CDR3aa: CASSPHLNTEAFF
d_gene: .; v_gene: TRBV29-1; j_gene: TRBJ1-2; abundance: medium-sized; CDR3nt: TGCAGCGTTGCGGGGCTGACCGACGCGAACTATGGCTACACCTTC; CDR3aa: CSVAGLTDANYGYTF
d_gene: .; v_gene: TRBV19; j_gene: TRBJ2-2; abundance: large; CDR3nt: TGTGCCAGTAGTAACAGGGTTGACACCGGGGAGCTGTTTTTT; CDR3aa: CASSNRVDTGELFF
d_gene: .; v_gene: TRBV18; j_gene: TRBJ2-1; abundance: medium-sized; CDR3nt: TGTGCCAGCTCACCACCGTCGAGGAAAGACTACAATGAGCAGTTCTTC; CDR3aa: CASSPPSRKDYNEQFF
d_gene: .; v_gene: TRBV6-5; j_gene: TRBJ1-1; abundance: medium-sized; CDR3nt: TGTGCCAGCACCACCGGCGGCGCGGAAGCTTTCTTT; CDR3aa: CASTTGGAEAFF
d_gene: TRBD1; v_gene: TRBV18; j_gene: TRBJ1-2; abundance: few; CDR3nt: TGTGCCAGCTCAGTGACAGGGGGCGACAGCTATGGCTACACCTTC; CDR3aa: CASSVTGGDSYGYTF
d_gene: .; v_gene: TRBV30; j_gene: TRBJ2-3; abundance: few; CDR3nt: TGTGCCTGGGGGGCGCAGGCGACAGATACGCAGTATTTT; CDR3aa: CAWGAQATDTQYF
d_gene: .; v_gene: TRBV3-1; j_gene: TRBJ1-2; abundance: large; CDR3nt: TGTGCCAGCAGCCAAGAAGGGGAAGGGCACACCTTC; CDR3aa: CASSQEGEGHTF
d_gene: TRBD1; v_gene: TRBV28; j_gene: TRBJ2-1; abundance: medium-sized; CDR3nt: TGTGCCAGCAGGACCCGGGACAGGACCTACAATGAGCAGTTCTTC; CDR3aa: CASRTRDRTYNEQFF
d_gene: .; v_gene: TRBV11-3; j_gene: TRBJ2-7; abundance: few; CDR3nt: TGTGCCAGCAGCTTAGCCCAGGGTTACGACGAGCAGTACTTC; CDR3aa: CASSLAQGYDEQYF
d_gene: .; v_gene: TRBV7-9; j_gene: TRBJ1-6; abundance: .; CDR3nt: TGTGCCAGCAGCTATGGCGGCCATAATTCACCCCTCCACTTT; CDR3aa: CASSYGGHNSPLHF
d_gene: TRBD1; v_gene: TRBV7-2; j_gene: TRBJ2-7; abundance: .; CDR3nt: TGTGCCAGCAGCCATGACAGGGGGCGGGCAGAGTACTTC; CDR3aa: CASSHDRGRAEYF
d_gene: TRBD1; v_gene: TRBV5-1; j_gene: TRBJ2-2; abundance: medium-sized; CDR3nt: TGCGCCAGCAGCTTGGAAGGGGGCAGCGCCGGGGAGCTGTTTTTT; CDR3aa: CASSLEGGSAGELFF
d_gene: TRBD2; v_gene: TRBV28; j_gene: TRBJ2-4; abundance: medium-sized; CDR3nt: TGTGCCAGCGTGGGGGCGGGAGGGGCCAAAAACATTCAGTACTTC; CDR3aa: CASVGAGGAKNIQYF
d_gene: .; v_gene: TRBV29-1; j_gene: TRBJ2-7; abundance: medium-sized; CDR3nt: TGCAGCGTTGATTATTCAGGGGAGGGCGAGCAGTACTTC; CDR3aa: CSVDYSGEGEQYF
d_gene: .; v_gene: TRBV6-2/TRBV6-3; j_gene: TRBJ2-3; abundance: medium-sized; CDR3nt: TGTGCCAGCAGTTACGGACAGACCACAGATACGCAGTATTTT; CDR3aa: CASSYGQTTDTQYF
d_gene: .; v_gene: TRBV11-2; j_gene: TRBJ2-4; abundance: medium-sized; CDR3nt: TGTGCCAGCAGCTCGGGAGACCGGGGAGCGCTAGCCAAAAACATTCAGTACTTC; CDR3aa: CASSSGDRGALAKNIQYF
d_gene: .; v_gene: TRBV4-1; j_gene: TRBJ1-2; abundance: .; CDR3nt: TGCGCCAGCAGCCAAGATCGTGGGGGGATCTATGGCTACACCTTC; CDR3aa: CASSQDRGGIYGYTF
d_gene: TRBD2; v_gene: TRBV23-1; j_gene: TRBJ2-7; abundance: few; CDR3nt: TGCGCCAGCAGTCTCTATGGGGGGGGAGACCCGAAATCCTACGAGCAGTACTTC; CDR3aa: CASSLYGGGDPKSYEQYF
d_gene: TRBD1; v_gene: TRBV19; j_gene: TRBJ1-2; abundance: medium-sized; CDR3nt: TGTGCCAGTACCAGGACAGGAGCGGACTATGGCTACACCTTC; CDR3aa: CASTRTGADYGYTF
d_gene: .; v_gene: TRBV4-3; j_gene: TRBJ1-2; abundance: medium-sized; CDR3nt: TGCGCCAGCAGCCAAGCACAGGGCGCCTACACCTTC; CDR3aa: CASSQAQGAYTF
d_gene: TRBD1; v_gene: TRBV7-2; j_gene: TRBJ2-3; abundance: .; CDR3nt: TGTGCCAGCAGCCTGGACAGGTCACCCTCGTATTTT; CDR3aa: CASSLDRSPSYF
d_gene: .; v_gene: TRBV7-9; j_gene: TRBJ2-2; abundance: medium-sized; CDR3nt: TGTGCCAGCCCTCTTCGGTCGAACACCGGGGAGCTGTTTTTT; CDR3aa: CASPLRSNTGELFF
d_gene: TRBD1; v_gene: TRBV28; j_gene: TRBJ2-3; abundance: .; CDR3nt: TGTGCCAGCGGGACAGAGAGCACAGATACGCAGTATTTT; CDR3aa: CASGTESTDTQYF
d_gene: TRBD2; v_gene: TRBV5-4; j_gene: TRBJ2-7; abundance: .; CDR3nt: TGTGCCAGCAGCTTCGGAGGGAGGGAGAACGAGCAGTACTTC; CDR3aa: CASSFGGRENEQYF
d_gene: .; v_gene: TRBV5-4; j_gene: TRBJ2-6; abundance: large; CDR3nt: TGTGCCAGCAGCCCGGGGTCCTCTGGGGCCAACGTCCTGACTTTC; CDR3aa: CASSPGSSGANVLTF
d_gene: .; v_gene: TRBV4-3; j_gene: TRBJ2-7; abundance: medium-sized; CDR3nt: TGCGCCAGCAGCCAAGATCAGGGTTACGAGCAGTACTTC; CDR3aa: CASSQDQGYEQYF
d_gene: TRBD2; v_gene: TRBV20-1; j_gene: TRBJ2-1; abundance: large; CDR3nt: TGCAGTGCTAGGTATAGCGGGAGGGCCAATGAGCAGTTCTTC; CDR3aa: CSARYSGRANEQFF
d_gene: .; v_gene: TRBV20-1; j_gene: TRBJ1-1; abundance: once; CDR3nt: TGCAGTGCTAGTGGACAGATGAACACTGAAGCTTTCTTT; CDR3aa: CSASGQMNTEAFF
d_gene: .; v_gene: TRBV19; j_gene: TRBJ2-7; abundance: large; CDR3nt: TGTGCCAGTAGTATGTCCAGGTCGAGCAGCCGATCGCGATACGAGCAGTACTTC; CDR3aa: CASSMSRSSSRSRYEQYF
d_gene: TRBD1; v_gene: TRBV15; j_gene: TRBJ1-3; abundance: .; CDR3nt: TGTGCCACCAGCACAAACCAGGGGGCAAGAGGAAACACCATATATTTT; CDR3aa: CATSTNQGARGNTIYF